This T cell receptor (beta chain) originates from a study of human T cells and chemical hapten exposure. Study-level findings and limits: Relative to controls, expanded TCRs formed significantly more large CDR3 similarity clusters. TCRs exceeding a frequency of 1 in 1000 stayed unchanged under DPC sensitization. Each of the donors had alopecia, so their immune responses may not resemble those of healthy people.

This clonotype has more than one count but fewer than ten. Its specificity is not known. The CDR3 runs to 13 residues. Germline CDR1 SGHVS, CDR2 FQNEAQ. Between the trimmed V and J ends, which lost 0 bases and 14 bases, there was a span of 14 bases. TCRdb re-called the RACE reads with MiXCR, one entry per CDR3 protein. The sample consists of under 110,000 distinct CDR3 sequences, approximately 12% of them appearing once. The time point is: pre-sensitization, week 0. The sample's treatment: therapeutic diphenylcyclopropenone sensitization with weekly scalp DPC. The TCR comes from a woman between 45 and 60 years old with alopecia areata. Some clones in this sample may be carry-over from other donors' samples. The source was whole blood, collected in connection with sensitization to the hapten diphenylcyclopropenone (DPC). The V gene is TRBV7-8, the J gene TRBJ2-1; D is possibly TRBD2 (5 bases). The CDR3 bases are TGTGCCAGCAGCTTAGCCGGGGTGACGCGTGAGTTCTTC. This gives the protein CASSLAGVTREFF.